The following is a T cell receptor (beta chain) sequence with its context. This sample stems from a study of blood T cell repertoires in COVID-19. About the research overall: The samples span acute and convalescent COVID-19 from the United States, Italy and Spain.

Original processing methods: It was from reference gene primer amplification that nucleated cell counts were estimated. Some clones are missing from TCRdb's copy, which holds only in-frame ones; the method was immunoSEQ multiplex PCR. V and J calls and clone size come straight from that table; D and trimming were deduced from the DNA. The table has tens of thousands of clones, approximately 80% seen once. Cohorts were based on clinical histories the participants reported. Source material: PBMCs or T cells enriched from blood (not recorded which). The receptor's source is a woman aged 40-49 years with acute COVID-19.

CDR3 DNA: TGTGCCAGTAGTACCGGGGAGGGGAACGGCTACACCTTC. Its protein product is CASSTGEGNGYTF. The chain has TRBV19 and TRBJ1-2, with D perhaps matching TRBD1 (5 bases). From germline, CDR1 is LNHDA and CDR2 SQIVND (reference sequence). The CDR3 loop spans 13 amino acids. V dropped 4 bases and J dropped 8 bases, with 14 bases sitting between them. The full variable domain, with the rest looked up from reference TRBV19 and TRBJ1-2, is DGGITQSPKYLFRKEGQNVTLSCEQNLNHDAMYWYRQDPGQGLRLIYYSQIVNDFQKGDIAEGYSVSREKKESFPLTVTSAQKNPTAFYLCASSTGEGNGYTFGSGTRLTVV.